One T cell receptor (beta chain) is described in this entry. The antigen is unknown. This sample is part of a study of T-cell reconstitution after alpha-beta-depleted transplantation in children. Study-level results: About two months after transplant, alpha-beta T cells reportedly came from several hundred expanded graft clones. The origin of high day-60 TCRbeta diversity in some patients lay in surviving recipient T cells and thymic progenitors.

Construction of the TCRbeta library involved unique molecular identifiers. MiXCR, run by TCRdb on the PCR reads, gives a single entry per CDR3 protein. The table has roughly 310,000 distinct CDR3 sequences, 23% seen once. The origin of this receptor is a male patient aged 10 to 17 who had a stem cell transplant for acute lymphoblastic leukemia, so the T cells may come from the graft donor. The starting material was PBMCs, mostly from graft donor cells, obtained 180 days after TCRalphabeta/CD19-depleted stem cell transplant.

This chain's CDR3 is CSELGQQETQYF. DNA of the CDR3: TGCAGTGAACTAGGCCAACAAGAGACCCAGTACTTC. V is TRBV20-1 and J is TRBJ2-5; possibly TRBD2 for D (5 bases). The CDR3 extends over 12 amino acids. Germline-derived CDR1 and CDR2 are DFQATT and SNEGSKA (reference sequence). With 7 bases removed from V and 2 bases from J, the gap between germline ends came to 11 bases.